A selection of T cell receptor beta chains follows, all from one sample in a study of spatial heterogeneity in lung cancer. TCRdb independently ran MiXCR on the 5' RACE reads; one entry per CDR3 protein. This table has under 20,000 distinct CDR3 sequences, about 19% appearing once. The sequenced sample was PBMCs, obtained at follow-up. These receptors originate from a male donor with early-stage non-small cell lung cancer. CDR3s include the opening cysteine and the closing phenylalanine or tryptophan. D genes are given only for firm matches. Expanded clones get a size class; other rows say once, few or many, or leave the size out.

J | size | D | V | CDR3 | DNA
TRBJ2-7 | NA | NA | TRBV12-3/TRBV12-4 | CASSLGLGDEQYF | TGTGCCAGCAGTTTGGGGTTGGGGGACGAGCAGTACTTC
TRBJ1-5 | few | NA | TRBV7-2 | CASSLNVLYAEPQHF | TGTGCCAGCAGCTTAAACGTATTATACGCAGAGCCCCAGCATTTT
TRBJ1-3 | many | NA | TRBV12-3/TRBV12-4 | CASRDSGNTIYF | TGTGCCAGCAGGGACAGTGGAAACACCATATATTTT
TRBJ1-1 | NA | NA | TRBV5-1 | CASSSSPHAVDTEAFF | TGCGCCAGCAGCTCCTCACCTCACGCCGTAGACACTGAAGCTTTCTTT
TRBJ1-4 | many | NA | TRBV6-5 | CASKRGTANEKLFF | TGTGCCAGCAAGCGCGGGACGGCTAATGAAAAACTGTTTTTT
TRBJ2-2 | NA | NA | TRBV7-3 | CASSMSRDNTGELFF | TGTGCCAGCAGCATGTCCCGGGACAACACCGGGGAGCTGTTTTTT
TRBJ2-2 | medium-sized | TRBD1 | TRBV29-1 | CSVLTGDTGELFF | TGCAGCGTCCTGACAGGGGACACCGGGGAGCTGTTTTTT
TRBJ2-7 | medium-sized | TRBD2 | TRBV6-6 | CASSYEPGLAGGNSYEQYF | TGTGCCAGCAGTTACGAGCCCGGACTAGCGGGGGGGAATTCCTACGAGCAGTACTTC
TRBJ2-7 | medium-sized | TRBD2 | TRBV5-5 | CASSPGLAGATYEQYF | TGTGCCAGCAGCCCAGGACTAGCGGGGGCAACCTACGAGCAGTACTTC
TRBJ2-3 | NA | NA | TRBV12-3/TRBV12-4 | CASSLQRTDTQYF | TGTGCCAGCAGTTTACAGCGCACAGATACGCAGTATTTT
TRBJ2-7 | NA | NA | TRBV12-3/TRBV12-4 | CASSLGLNYEQYF | TGTGCCAGCAGTTTAGGACTGAACTACGAGCAGTACTTC
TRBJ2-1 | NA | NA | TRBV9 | CASSPLGGSSYNEQFF | TGTGCCAGCAGCCCCCTAGGGGGGAGCTCCTACAATGAGCAGTTCTTC
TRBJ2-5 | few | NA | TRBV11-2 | CASSLNFPQETQYF | TGTGCCAGCAGTCTTAATTTCCCGCAAGAGACCCAGTACTTC
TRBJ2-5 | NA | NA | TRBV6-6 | CASRHHATQETQYF | TGTGCCAGCAGACACCACGCAACTCAAGAGACCCAGTACTTC
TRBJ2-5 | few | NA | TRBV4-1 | CASSQEEGNRIGLNF | TGCGCCAGCAGCCAAGAGGAGGGGAATCGAATTGGACTGAACTTC
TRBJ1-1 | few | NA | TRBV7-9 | CASSSDNQEAFF | TGTGCCAGCAGCTCGGACAACCAGGAAGCTTTCTTT
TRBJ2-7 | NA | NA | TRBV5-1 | CASSPGLGAHEQYF | TGCGCCAGCAGCCCAGGTCTAGGGGCCCACGAGCAGTACTTC
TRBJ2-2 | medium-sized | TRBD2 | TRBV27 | CASSSGTSGNTGELFF | TGTGCCAGCAGTTCCGGGACTAGCGGGAACACCGGGGAGCTGTTTTTT
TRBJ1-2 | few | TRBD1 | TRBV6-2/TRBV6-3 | CASSPHAGQSYGYTF | TGTGCCAGCAGTCCCCATGCGGGACAGTCCTATGGCTACACCTTC
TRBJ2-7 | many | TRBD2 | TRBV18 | CASSPGLAGTYEQYF | TGTGCCAGCTCACCCGGACTAGCGGGGACTTACGAGCAGTACTTC
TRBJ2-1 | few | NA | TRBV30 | CAWDSGFRNEQFF | TGTGCCTGGGACTCGGGATTTCGCAATGAGCAGTTCTTC
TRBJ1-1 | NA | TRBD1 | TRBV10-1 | CASNDGQDPNTEAFF | TGCGCCAGCAACGATGGACAGGACCCGAACACTGAAGCTTTCTTT
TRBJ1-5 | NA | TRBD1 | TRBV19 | CASSLIGTGVSHQPRHF | TGTGCCAGTAGTCTGATCGGGACAGGGGTTAGTCATCAGCCCCGGCATTTT
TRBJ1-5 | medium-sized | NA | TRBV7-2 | CASSPLGFSNQPQHF | TGTGCCAGCAGCCCCCTGGGATTCTCCAATCAGCCCCAGCATTTT
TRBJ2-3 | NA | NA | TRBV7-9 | CASSLAWGTDTQYF | TGTGCCAGCAGCTTAGCATGGGGCACAGATACGCAGTATTTT
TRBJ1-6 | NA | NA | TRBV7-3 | CASSEGVNSPLHF | TGTGCCAGCAGCGAGGGGGTTAATTCACCCCTCCACTTT
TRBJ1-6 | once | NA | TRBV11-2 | CASSLVRNNSPLHF | TGTGCCAGCAGCTTAGTTCGGAATAATTCACCCCTCCACTTT
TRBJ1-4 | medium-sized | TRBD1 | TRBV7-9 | CASSLAGTANEKLFF | TGTGCCAGCAGCTTAGCTGGGACAGCTAATGAAAAACTGTTTTTT
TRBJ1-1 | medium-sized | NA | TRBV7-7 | CASSPPAGPNTEAFF | TGTGCTAGCAGCCCGCCGGCAGGGCCGAACACTGAAGCTTTCTTT
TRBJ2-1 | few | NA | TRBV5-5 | CASSLAPSSYNEQFF | TGTGCCAGCAGCTTGGCACCGAGCTCCTACAATGAGCAGTTCTTC
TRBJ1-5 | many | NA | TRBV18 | CASARTDNSNQPQHF | TGTGCCAGCGCAAGGACGGACAATAGCAATCAGCCCCAGCATTTT
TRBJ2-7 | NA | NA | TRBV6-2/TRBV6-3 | CASSRSREVHTEQYF | TGTGCCAGCAGCCGGAGCAGGGAGGTCCATACCGAGCAGTACTTC
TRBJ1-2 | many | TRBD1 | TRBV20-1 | CSARVATGGGYTF | TGCAGTGCTAGAGTTGCGACAGGGGGTGGCTACACCTTC
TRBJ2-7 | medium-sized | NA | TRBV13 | CASSLGSGSYEQYF | TGTGCCAGCAGCTTAGGGTCAGGTTCCTACGAGCAGTACTTC
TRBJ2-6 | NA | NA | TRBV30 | CAWGSGANVLTF | TGTGCCTGGGGCTCTGGGGCCAACGTCCTGACTTTC
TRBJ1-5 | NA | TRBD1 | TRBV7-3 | CAPGQGLVSNQPQHF | TGTGCCCCGGGACAGGGGTTGGTAAGCAATCAGCCCCAGCATTTT
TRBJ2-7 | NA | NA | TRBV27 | CASSLQGSPYEQYF | TGTGCCAGCAGTTTACAGGGGTCCCCCTACGAGCAGTACTTC
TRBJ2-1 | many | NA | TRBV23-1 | CASSPPMISYNEQFF | TGCGCCAGCAGCCCGCCGATGATCTCCTACAATGAGCAGTTCTTC
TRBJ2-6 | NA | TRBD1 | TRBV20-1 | CSARQGASGANVLTF | TGCAGTGCTCGACAGGGGGCCTCTGGGGCCAACGTCCTGACTTTC
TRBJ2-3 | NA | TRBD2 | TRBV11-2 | CASSLGLAGVDTQYF | TGTGCCAGCAGCCTAGGACTAGCGGGGGTCGATACGCAGTATTTT
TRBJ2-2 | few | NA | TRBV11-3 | CASSLGQQNTGELFF | TGTGCCAGCAGCTTAGGCCAACAGAACACCGGGGAGCTGTTTTTT
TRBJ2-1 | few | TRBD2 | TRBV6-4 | CASSSSGGGEQFF | TGTGCCAGCAGTAGTAGCGGGGGCGGCGAGCAGTTCTTC
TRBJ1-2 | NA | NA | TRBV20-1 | CSARDGIYDGYTF | TGCAGTGCTAGGGACGGAATATATGATGGCTACACCTTC